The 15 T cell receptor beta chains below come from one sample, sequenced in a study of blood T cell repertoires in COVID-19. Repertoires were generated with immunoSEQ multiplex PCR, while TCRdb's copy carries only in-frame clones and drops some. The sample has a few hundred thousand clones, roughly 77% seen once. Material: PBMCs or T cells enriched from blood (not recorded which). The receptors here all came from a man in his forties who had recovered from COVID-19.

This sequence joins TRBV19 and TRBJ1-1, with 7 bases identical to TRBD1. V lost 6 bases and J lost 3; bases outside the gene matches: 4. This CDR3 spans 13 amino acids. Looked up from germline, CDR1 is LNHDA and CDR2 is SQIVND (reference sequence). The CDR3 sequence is CASSHRGHTEAFF. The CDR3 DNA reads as TGTGCCAGTAGCCACAGGGGTCACACTGAAGCTTTCTTT.

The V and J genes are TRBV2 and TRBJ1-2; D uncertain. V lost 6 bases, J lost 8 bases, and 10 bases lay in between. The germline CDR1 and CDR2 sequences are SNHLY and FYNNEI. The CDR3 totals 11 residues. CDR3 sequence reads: CASRADGGYTF. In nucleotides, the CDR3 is TGTGCCAGCAGGGCGGATGGCGGCTACACCTTC.

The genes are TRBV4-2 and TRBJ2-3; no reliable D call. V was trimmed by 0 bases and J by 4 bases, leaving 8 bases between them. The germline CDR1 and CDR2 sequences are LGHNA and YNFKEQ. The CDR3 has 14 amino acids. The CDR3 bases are TGTGCCAGCAGCCAAGACCTAGGCGCAGATACGCAGTATTTT. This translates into CASSQDLGADTQYF.

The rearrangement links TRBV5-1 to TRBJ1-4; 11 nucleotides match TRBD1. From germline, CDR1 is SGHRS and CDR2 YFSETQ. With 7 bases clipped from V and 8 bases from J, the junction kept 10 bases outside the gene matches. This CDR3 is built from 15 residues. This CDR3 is CASGQGAGVEEKLFF. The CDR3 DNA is TGCGCCAGCGGACAGGGGGCGGGCGTGGAAGAAAAACTGTTTTTT. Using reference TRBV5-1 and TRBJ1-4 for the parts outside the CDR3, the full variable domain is KAGVTQTPRYLIKTRGQQVTLSCSPISGHRSVSWYQQTPGQGLQFLFEYFSETQRNKGNFPGRFSGRQFSNSRSEMNVSTLELGDSALYLCASGQGAGVEEKLFFGSGTQLSVL.

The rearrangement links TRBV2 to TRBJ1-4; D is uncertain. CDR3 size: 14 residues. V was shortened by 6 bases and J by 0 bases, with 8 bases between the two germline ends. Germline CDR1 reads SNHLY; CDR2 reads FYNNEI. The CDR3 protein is CASSVQATNEKLFF. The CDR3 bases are TGTGCCAGCAGCGTACAAGCAACTAATGAAAAACTGTTTTTT. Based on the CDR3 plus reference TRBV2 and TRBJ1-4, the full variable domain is EPEVTQTPSHQVTQMGQEVILRCVPISNHLYFYWYRQILGQKVEFLVSFYNNEISEKSEIFDDQFSVERPDGSNFTLKIRSTKLEDSAMYFCASSVQATNEKLFFGSGTQLSVL.

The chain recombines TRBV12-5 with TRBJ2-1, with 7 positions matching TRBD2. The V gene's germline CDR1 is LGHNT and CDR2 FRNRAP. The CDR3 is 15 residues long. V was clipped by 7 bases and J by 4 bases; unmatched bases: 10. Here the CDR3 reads CASAPALAVYNEQFF. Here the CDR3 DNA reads TGTGCTAGTGCCCCGGCGCTAGCGGTTTACAATGAGCAGTTCTTC.

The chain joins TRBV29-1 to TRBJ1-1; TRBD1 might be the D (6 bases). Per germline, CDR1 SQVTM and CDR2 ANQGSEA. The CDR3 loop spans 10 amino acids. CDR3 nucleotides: TGCAGTGCTGTGGGGGCGGGAGCTTTCTTT. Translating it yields CSAVGAGAFF.

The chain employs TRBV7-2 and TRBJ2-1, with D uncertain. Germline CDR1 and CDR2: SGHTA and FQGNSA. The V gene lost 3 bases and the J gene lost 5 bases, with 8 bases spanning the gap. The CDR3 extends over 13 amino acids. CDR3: CASSFTSHNEQFF. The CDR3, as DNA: TGTGCCAGCAGCTTCACATCGCACAATGAGCAGTTCTTC.

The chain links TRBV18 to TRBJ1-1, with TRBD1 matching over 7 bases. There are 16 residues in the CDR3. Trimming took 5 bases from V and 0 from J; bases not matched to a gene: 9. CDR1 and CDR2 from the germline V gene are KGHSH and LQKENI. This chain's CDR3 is CASSALKGQMNTEAFF. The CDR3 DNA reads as TGTGCCAGCTCAGCCTTAAAGGGACAGATGAACACTGAAGCTTTCTTT.

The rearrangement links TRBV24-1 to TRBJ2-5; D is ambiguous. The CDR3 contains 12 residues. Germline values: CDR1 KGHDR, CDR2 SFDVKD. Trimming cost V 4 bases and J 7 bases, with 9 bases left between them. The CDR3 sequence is CATSEALGTQYF. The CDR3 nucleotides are TGTGCCACCAGTGAAGCCCTCGGGACCCAGTACTTC.

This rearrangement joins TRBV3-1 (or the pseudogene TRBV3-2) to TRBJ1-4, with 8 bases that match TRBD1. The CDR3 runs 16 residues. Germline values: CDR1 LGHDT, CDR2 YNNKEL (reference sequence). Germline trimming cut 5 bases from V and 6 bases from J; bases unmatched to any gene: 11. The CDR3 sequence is CASSFPSGTGYEKLFF. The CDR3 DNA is TGTGCCAGCAGCTTCCCCTCCGGGACAGGTTATGAAAAACTGTTTTTT.

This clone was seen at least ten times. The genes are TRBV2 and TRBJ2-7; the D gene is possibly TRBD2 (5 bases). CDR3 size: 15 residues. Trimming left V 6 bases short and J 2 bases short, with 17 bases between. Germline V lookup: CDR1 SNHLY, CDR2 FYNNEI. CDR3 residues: CASRVSASRTYEQYF. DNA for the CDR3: TGTGCCAGCAGGGTATCGGCTAGCAGAACCTACGAGCAGTACTTC.

The CDR3: CAWRDRGGNTIYF. DNA for the CDR3: TGTGCCTGGAGGGACAGGGGTGGAAACACCATATATTTT. The chain employs TRBV30 and TRBJ1-3; 9 nucleotides align to TRBD1. The CDR3 totals 13 residues. The V gene's germline CDR1 is GTSNPN and CDR2 SVGIG (reference sequence). J lost 3 bases, V lost 3 bases, and 0 bases had no gene match.

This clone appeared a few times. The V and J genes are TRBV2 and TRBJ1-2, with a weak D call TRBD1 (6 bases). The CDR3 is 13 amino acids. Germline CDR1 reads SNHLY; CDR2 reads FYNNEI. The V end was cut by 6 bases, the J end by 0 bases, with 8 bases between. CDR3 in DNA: TGTGCCAGCAGAGCAGGGGCTAACTATGGCTACACCTTC. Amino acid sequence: CASRAGANYGYTF.

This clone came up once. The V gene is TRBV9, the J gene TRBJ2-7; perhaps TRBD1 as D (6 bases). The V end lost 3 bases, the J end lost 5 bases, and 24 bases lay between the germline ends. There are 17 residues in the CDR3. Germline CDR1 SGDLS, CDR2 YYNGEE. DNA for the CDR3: TGTGCCAGCAGCGGTCAAACAGGGTTCAGGGGAAGGCACGAGCAGTACTTC. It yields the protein CASSGQTGFRGRHEQYF.